The T cell receptor beta chain under discussion was sequenced for a study of blood T cell repertoires in COVID-19. Study at large: Acute-phase and convalescent COVID-19 samples originated in the United States, Italy and Spain.

Patients in Seattle were enrolled during active infection, then followed longitudinally. The CDR3 sequence is 16 residues long. Per germline, CDR1 SGHNT and CDR2 YENEEA. Unmatched junction bases numbered 5, after V lost 5 bases and J lost 0 bases. Source study methods: Amplified reference gene primers provided the basis for estimating nucleated cell counts. This table comes from immunoSEQ multiplex PCR, and its TCRdb copy is limited to in-frame clones, with some not included. V and J calls plus clone size are reproduced from that table; the DNA served to infer D and trimming. Of about 47,000 clones in the sample, about 81% were seen once.

Source material: peripheral blood. This receptor was obtained from a woman over 75 with COVID-19, enrolled during active disease. This chain connects TRBV11-3 to TRBJ2-3; 10 positions match TRBD2. In DNA, the CDR3 is TGTGCCAGCAGCACCATAGCGGGAGGCAGCACAGATACGCAGTATTTT. Its protein product is CASSTIAGGSTDTQYF.